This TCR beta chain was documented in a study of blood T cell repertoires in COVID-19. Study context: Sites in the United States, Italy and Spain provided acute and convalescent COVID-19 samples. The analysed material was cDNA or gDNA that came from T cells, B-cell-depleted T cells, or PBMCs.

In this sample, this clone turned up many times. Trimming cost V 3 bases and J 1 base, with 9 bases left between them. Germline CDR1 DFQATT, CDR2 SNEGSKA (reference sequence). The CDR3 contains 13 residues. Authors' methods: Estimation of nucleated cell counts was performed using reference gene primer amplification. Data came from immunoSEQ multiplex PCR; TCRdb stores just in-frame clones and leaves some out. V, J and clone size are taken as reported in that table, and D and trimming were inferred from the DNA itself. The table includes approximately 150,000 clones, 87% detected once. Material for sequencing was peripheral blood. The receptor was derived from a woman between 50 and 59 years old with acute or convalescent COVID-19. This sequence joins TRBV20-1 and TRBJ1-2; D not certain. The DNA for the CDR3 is TGCAGTGCTAGTTCCAGGTTTAACTATGGCTACACCTTC. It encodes CSASSRFNYGYTF.